These 10 T cell receptor beta chains share one sample of origin, sequenced in a study of T cells in Graves' hyperthyroidism and ophthalmopathy. Amplified regions were TCR beta CDR3 sequences from RNA transcripts. HTBI primers were employed in a first-round RT-PCR of the TCR CDR3. TCRdb reprocessed the multiplex PCR reads with MiXCR, giving one entry per CDR3 protein. The data hold roughly 700,000 distinct CDR3 sequences, with approximately 36% observed a single time. The sequencing input was blood. The receptors originated from a woman in her 40s with Graves' hyperthyroidism.

This clonotype was detected only once. The chain is built from TRBV5-1 and TRBJ2-2; D may be TRBD1 (5 bases). V was cut by 4 bases and J by 0 bases, with 10 bases left in between. Germline CDR1 reads SGHRS; CDR2 reads YFSETQ. The CDR3 is made up of 15 amino acids. CDR3 nucleotides: TGCGCCAGCAGCGTAGACAGATCGAACACCGGGGAGCTGTTTTTT. Its protein product is CASSVDRSNTGELFF.

This clonotype was found a few times. CDR3 coding DNA: TGTGCCAGCAGCTACCGGGGACAGGACTATGGCTACACCTTC. It is translated as CASSYRGQDYGYTF. This rearrangement joins TRBV7-2 to TRBJ1-2; 8 bases agree with TRBD1. V trimming: 4 bases; J trimming: 3 bases; junction bases outside the gene matches: 4. This CDR3 region has 14 residues. Germline V gene sequence: CDR1 SGHTA, CDR2 FQGNSA.

The V gene is TRBV5-1, the J gene TRBJ2-7, with TRBD1 matching 12 bases. This CDR3 contains 17 residues. Germline V lookup: CDR1 SGHRS, CDR2 YFSETQ. V was pared by 4 bases and J by 5 bases, with 13 bases of the junction left unmatched. CDR3 in amino acids: CASSQWLTGTGGHEQYF. Written as DNA, the CDR3 is TGCGCCAGCAGCCAATGGCTCACCGGGACAGGGGGCCACGAGCAGTACTTC.

In regard to this clonotype: This could be a read error, since a much larger clone is one nucleotide away. The gene calls are TRBV20-1 and TRBJ2-2; D uncertain. Germline V lookup: CDR1 DFQATT, CDR2 SNEGSKA (reference sequence). The CDR3 has 13 amino acids. V was pared by 0 bases and J by 9 bases, with 11 bases between. The CDR3 spells CSARDTGHRELFF. Written as DNA, the CDR3 is TGCAGTGCTAGAGACACGGGCCACAGGGAGCTGTTTTTT.

This chain joins TRBV24-1 and TRBJ2-7; no reliable D call. Trimming shortened V by 5 bases and J by 0 bases, and 22 bases separated the two germline ends. The germline V gene encodes CDR1 KGHDR and CDR2 SFDVKD. This CDR3 spans 18 amino acids. CDR3 region: CATSAGSKASVPSYEQYF. The CDR3 DNA reads as TGTGCCACCAGTGCTGGGTCGAAAGCTTCGGTACCCTCCTACGAGCAGTACTTC.

This clonotype was counted many times. This sequence joins TRBV7-3 and TRBJ1-2; D unclear. This CDR3 comprises 12 residues. Germline CDR1 SGHTA, CDR2 FQGTGA. Trimming removed 1 base from V and 8 bases from J, with 8 bases in between. CDR3 sequence (DNA): TGTGCCAGCAGCTTAAGAGGACGAGGCTACACCTTC. Translated, it gives CASSLRGRGYTF. The entire variable domain, with the rest obtained from reference TRBV7-3 and TRBJ1-2, is as follows: GAGVSQTPSNKVTEKGKYVELRCDPISGHTALYWYRQSLGQGPEFLIYFQGTGAADDSGLPNDRFFAVRPEGSVSTLKIQRTERGDSAVYLCASSLRGRGYTFGSGTRLTVV.

This rearrangement joins TRBV7-2 to TRBJ2-7, with 9 nucleotides matching TRBD1. This CDR3 is built from 15 residues. The ends lost 6 bases at V and 0 bases at J; junction bases unmatched: 6. Germline loops: CDR1 SGHTA, CDR2 FQGNSA. CDR3 nucleotides: TGTGCCAGCAGGGGGATGACAGGGGGCTCCTACGAGCAGTACTTC. This gives the protein CASRGMTGGSYEQYF.

The table lists this clonotype with a few counts. The junction departs from the called germline gene at one end, perhaps through a read error. The CDR3: CASSFRRTERHTEAFF. Written as DNA, the CDR3 is TGTGCCAGCAGTTTTCGGCGGACAGAACGCCACACTGAAGCTTTCTTT. The chain employs TRBV10-3 and TRBJ1-1, with D perhaps TRBD1 (6 bases). CDR3 length: 16 residues. Germline V gene lookup returns CDR1 ENHRY and CDR2 SYGVKD.

This clonotype has at least ten counts. V and J are TRBV19 and TRBJ1-1; no clear D gene. CDR3 length: 13 residues. CDR1 and CDR2 from the germline V gene are LNHDA and SQIVND (reference sequence). Between the trimmed V and J ends, which lost 7 bases and 3 bases, there was a span of 12 bases. CDR3 residues: CASKTNRDTEAFF. The DNA of the CDR3 is TGTGCCAGTAAGACTAACCGGGACACTGAAGCTTTCTTT.

The V call is TRBV6-5, the J call TRBJ2-7; D might be TRBD2 (6 bases). Trimming removed 4 bases at V and 7 bases at J, with 20 bases between. This CDR3 has 15 amino acids. Per germline, CDR1 MNHEY and CDR2 SVGAGI. The CDR3 spells CASSLEGPLSGEQYF. CDR3 coding DNA: TGTGCCAGCAGTTTGGAGGGTCCCCTTTCAGGGGAGCAGTACTTC.